Each of the 24 T cell receptor beta chains below was sequenced from the same sample in a study of blood T cell repertoires in COVID-19. The data were produced by immunoSEQ multiplex PCR, yet TCRdb's version contains in-frame clones alone and is incomplete. The data hold about 270,000 clones, with around 90% observed a single time. Sequenced material: PBMCs or T cells enriched from blood (not recorded which). These receptors came from a woman between 45 and 65 years old who had recovered from COVID-19.

The chain has TRBV5-4 and TRBJ2-3, with 8 bases aligning to TRBD2. V lost 6 bases, J lost 4 bases, and 13 bases stayed unmatched. Per germline, CDR1 SGHNT and CDR2 YYREEE (reference sequence). The length of the CDR3 is 16 residues. The CDR3 DNA reads as TGTGCCAGCAACGATTTCAACGGGAGGGTTGCAGATACGCAGTATTTT. Its translation is CASNDFNGRVADTQYF.

CDR3 amino acids: CASSPRQGMNYGYTF. The CDR3 DNA sequence: TGTGCCAGCAGCCCACGACAGGGGATGAACTATGGCTACACCTTC. The V gene is TRBV5-8, the J gene TRBJ1-2; 8 positions match TRBD1. Losses at the gene ends were 4 bases for V and 2 bases for J; bases not matched to a gene: 7. The CDR3 contains 15 residues. CDR1 is SGHTS and CDR2 is YDEGEE in the germline V gene.

J is TRBJ1-1 and V is TRBV21-1. TRBV21-1 constitutes a pseudogene. The CDR3 extends over 16 amino acids. CDR3 region: CASSKIGTGGDFEAFF. DNA of the CDR3: TGTGCCAGCAGCAAAATCGGCACCGGAGGAGATTTTGAAGCTTTCTTT.

The rearrangement joins TRBV9 to TRBJ1-6, with TRBD1 matching over 9 bases. Germline V gene sequence: CDR1 SGDLS, CDR2 YYNGEE. The CDR3 is 17 residues long. J lost 2 bases, V lost 4 bases, and 7 bases had no gene match. This chain's CDR3 is CASSTGQGYPYNSPLHF. The CDR3 nucleotides read TGTGCCAGCAGCACGGGACAGGGTTACCCCTATAATTCACCCCTCCACTTT.

The chain employs TRBV15 and TRBJ1-1; 8 bases fit TRBD1. Germline V gene lookup returns CDR1 LNHNV and CDR2 YYDKDF (reference sequence). The CDR3 is made up of 16 amino acids. The trim removed 1 base at V and 1 base at J, leaving 5 bases unmatched. For the CDR3, the DNA is TGTGCCACCAGCAGAGGTGGCAGGGGGCGGAACACTGAAGCTTTCTTT. This sequence encodes CATSRGGRGRNTEAFF. Full variable domain (outside the CDR3, taken from reference TRBV15 and TRBJ1-1): DAMVIQNPRYQVTQFGKPVTLSCSQTLNHNVMYWYQQKSSQAPKLLFHYYDKDFNNEADTPDNFQSRRPNTSFCFLDIRSPGLGDTAMYLCATSRGGRGRNTEAFFGQGTRLTVV.

The chain carries TRBV7-2 and TRBJ2-1, with TRBD2 identical over 13 bases. CDR3 size: 17 residues. The V and J ends lost 5 bases and 9 bases, in that order; junction bases with no gene match: 13. The V gene's germline CDR1 is SGHTA and CDR2 FQGNSA. The CDR3 spells CASSPRETSGRASEQFF. CDR3 nucleotide sequence: TGTGCCAGCAGCCCTCGCGAAACTAGCGGGAGGGCCTCTGAGCAGTTCTTC.

The chain is built from TRBV24-1 and TRBJ1-1; no clear D gene. The CDR3 covers 13 residues. CDR1 and CDR2 (germline): KGHDR, SFDVKD. Trimming took 7 bases from V and 6 from J, leaving 14 bases between them. The CDR3 reads CATSPPPPAEAFF. The CDR3 coding sequence is TGTGCCACCAGCCCACCACCACCGGCTGAAGCTTTCTTT.

This rearrangement joins TRBV11-1 to TRBJ2-1; the match to TRBD2 covers 8 bases. Germline V gives CDR1 SGHAT, CDR2 FQDESV (reference sequence). This CDR3 comprises 16 residues. V gave up 4 bases and J gave up 0 bases; unmatched junction bases: 5. CDR3 amino acids: CASSSSGSDSYNEQFF. Written as DNA, the CDR3 is TGTGCCAGCAGCTCCAGCGGGAGCGACTCCTACAATGAGCAGTTCTTC.

The chain combines TRBV7-9 with TRBJ1-5; 9 bases match TRBD1. The CDR3 runs 14 residues. Germline assignment: CDR1 SEHNR and CDR2 FQNEAQ (reference sequence). V lost 4 bases, J lost 11 bases, and 9 bases stayed unmatched. As DNA, the CDR3 is TGTGCCAGCAGCTCATCTGGACAGGGGAATGCCCAGCATTTT. Translated: CASSSSGQGNAQHF.

J is TRBJ2-3 and V is TRBV4-3; the match to TRBD1 covers 7 bases. Looked up from germline, CDR1 is LGHNA and CDR2 is YSLEER. CDR3 length: 17 amino acids. With 0 bases clipped from V and 4 bases from J, the junction kept 10 bases outside the gene matches. CDR3 in amino acids: CASSQDLNRGQADTQYF. CDR3 in DNA: TGCGCCAGCAGCCAAGATCTGAACAGGGGTCAGGCAGATACGCAGTATTTT.

V usage is TRBV29-1 and J usage is TRBJ2-2; TRBD2 matches at 7 bases. The ends lost 4 bases at V and 2 bases at J; junction bases unmatched: 7. The CDR3 loop spans 15 amino acids. Germline CDR1 and CDR2: SQVTM and ANQGSEA. CDR3 loop: CSVAPSSGNTGELFF. For the CDR3, the DNA is TGCAGCGTTGCCCCGTCTAGCGGAAACACCGGGGAGCTGTTTTTT.

In this sample, this clone turned up once. Within the sample, other DNA sequences also encode this same CDR3. The gene calls are TRBV9 and TRBJ2-1; 8 positions agree with TRBD2. The CDR3 loop spans 15 amino acids. Trimming at V came to 2 bases and at J to 7 bases, leaving 8 bases not matched to a gene. Germline CDR1 SGDLS, CDR2 YYNGEE. The chain's CDR3 is CASSVVAGGVNEQFF. CDR3 nucleotide sequence: TGTGCCAGCAGCGTGGTTGCGGGAGGTGTAAATGAGCAGTTCTTC.

The chain links TRBV18 to TRBJ1-5; 8 bases line up with TRBD1. V was clipped by 1 base and J by 4 bases; unmatched bases: 3. Germline V gives CDR1 KGHSH, CDR2 LQKENI. The CDR3 consists of 15 residues. CDR3 DNA sequence: TGTGCCAGCTCACCACAGGGACAGGCTAATCAGCCCCAGCATTTT. Encoded protein: CASSPQGQANQPQHF.

This clone was observed a single time. The rearrangement links TRBV3-1 (or the pseudogene TRBV3-2) to TRBJ2-3; possible D gene TRBD2, 6 bases. This CDR3 spans 18 amino acids. With 6 bases removed from V and 1 base from J, the gap between germline ends came to 23 bases. Germline V gene lookup returns CDR1 LGHDT and CDR2 YNNKEL (reference sequence). As DNA, the CDR3 is TGTGCCAGCAGACCAAGGGGTAGCCGGGACTCACGCACAGATACGCAGTATTTT. This sequence encodes CASRPRGSRDSRTDTQYF.

In its sample, this clone was seen a few times. The CDR3 spells CASSQDTGRRRGNTIYF. The CDR3 DNA reads as TGTGCCAGCAGCCAAGATACGGGTAGGAGAAGAGGAAACACCATATATTTT. The chain combines TRBV3-1 (or the pseudogene TRBV3-2) with TRBJ1-3; D ambiguous. With 0 bases removed from V and 4 bases from J, the gap between germline ends came to 16 bases. The CDR3 extends over 17 amino acids. Germline values: CDR1 LGHDT, CDR2 YNNKEL (reference sequence).

This sequence joins TRBV24-1 and TRBJ2-2; the match to TRBD2 covers 12 bases. The CDR3 runs 15 residues. The V and J ends lost 6 bases and 6 bases, in that order; junction bases with no gene match: 4. Germline V gene data show CDR1 as KGHDR and CDR2 as SFDVKD. The CDR3 spells CATSSSGRAAGELFF. CDR3 DNA sequence: TGTGCCACCAGTTCTAGCGGGAGGGCCGCCGGGGAGCTGTTTTTT.

The chain recombines TRBV10-3 with TRBJ1-1; TRBD1 matches 7 bases. The CDR3 contains 13 residues. With V trimmed by 11 bases and J by 4 bases, 10 bases remained unmatched. Germline values: CDR1 ENHRY, CDR2 SYGVKD. The CDR3 DNA sequence: TGTGCCGCCAGTACGAACAGGGGCACTGAAGCTTTCTTT. It is translated as CAASTNRGTEAFF.

This chain uses TRBV29-1 with TRBJ1-1; D is uncertain. The germline V gene encodes CDR1 SQVTM and CDR2 ANQGSEA. This CDR3 comprises 10 residues. V was clipped by 4 bases and J by 10 bases, with 10 bases between them. The CDR3 DNA reads TGCAGCGTTGGAGCGGGAGTAGCTTTCTTT. Protein sequence: CSVGAGVAFF.

The rearrangement uses TRBV6-5 and TRBJ2-1, with 8 nucleotides matching TRBD2. V lost 0 bases, J lost 8 bases, and 9 bases stayed unmatched. The CDR3 length is 16 residues. Germline V gene lookup returns CDR1 MNHEY and CDR2 SVGAGI. The CDR3 spells CASSYSQPPGGDEQFF. CDR3 in DNA: TGTGCCAGCAGTTACTCTCAGCCCCCCGGGGGGGATGAGCAGTTCTTC.

This chain links TRBV20-1 with TRBJ1-2; no reliable D call. V shed 3 bases and J shed 0 bases, with 14 bases lying between them. This CDR3 is 15 amino acids long. Per the germline V gene, CDR1 is DFQATT and CDR2 is SNEGSKA (reference sequence). CDR3 DNA sequence: TGCAGTGCTAGTTCGCATCCGGGAACTAACTATGGCTACACCTTC. Translated, it gives CSASSHPGTNYGYTF.

The rearrangement uses TRBV6-5 and TRBJ1-5; D call uncertain. Germline-derived CDR1 and CDR2 are MNHEY and SVGAGI. V was shortened by 0 bases and J by 8 bases, with 11 bases between the two germline ends. The CDR3 sequence is 14 residues long. The CDR3 DNA reads as TGTGCCAGCAGTTACTCGGGAGTATCCAAGCCCCAGCATTTT. This gives the protein CASSYSGVSKPQHF.

The table lists this clone with a count of one. The chain combines TRBV30 with TRBJ1-6; 9 bases align to TRBD1. Trimming at V came to 4 bases and at J to 2 bases, leaving 6 bases not matched to a gene. Germline V lookup: CDR1 GTSNPN, CDR2 SVGIG (reference sequence). The CDR3 length is 16 residues. The CDR3 sequence is CAWTGQGKTYNSPLHF. The CDR3 DNA reads as TGTGCCTGGACCGGACAGGGGAAGACCTATAATTCACCCCTCCACTTT. Supplemented by reference TRBV30 and TRBJ1-6, the full variable domain reads SQTIHQWPATLVQPVGSPLSLECTVEGTSNPNLYWYRQAAGRGLQLLFYSVGIGQISSEVPQNLSASRPQDRQFILSSKKLLLSDSGFYLCAWTGQGKTYNSPLHFGNGTRLTVT.

The rearrangement links TRBV5-6 to TRBJ2-1; 7 bases fit TRBD1. V lost 5 bases, J lost 8 bases, and 7 bases stayed unmatched. The CDR3 totals 13 residues. Germline values: CDR1 SGHDT, CDR2 YYEEEE. CDR3 protein: CASRRDRVHEQFF. CDR3 nucleotides: TGTGCCAGCAGAAGAGACAGGGTCCATGAGCAGTTCTTC.

The chain combines TRBV20-1 with TRBJ2-3; a possible D gene is TRBD2 (7 bases). Germline-derived CDR1 and CDR2 are DFQATT and SNEGSKA (reference sequence). V shed 3 bases and J shed 1 base, with 20 bases lying between them. The CDR3 contains 17 residues. The CDR3 spells CSASIVRGAKGTDTQYF. CDR3 nucleotide sequence: TGCAGTGCTAGTATAGTACGGGGGGCGAAGGGCACAGATACGCAGTATTTT.